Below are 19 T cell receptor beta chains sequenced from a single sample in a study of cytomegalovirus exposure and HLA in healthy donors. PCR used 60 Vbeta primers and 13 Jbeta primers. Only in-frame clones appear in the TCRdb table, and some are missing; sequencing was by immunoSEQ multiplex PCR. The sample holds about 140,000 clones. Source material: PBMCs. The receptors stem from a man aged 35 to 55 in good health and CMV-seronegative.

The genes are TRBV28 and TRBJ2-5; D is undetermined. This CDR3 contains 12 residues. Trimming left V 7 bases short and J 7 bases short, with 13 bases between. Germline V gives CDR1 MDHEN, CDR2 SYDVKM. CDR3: CASIDVIGTQYF. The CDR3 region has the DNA TGTGCCAGCATCGATGTGATCGGGACCCAGTACTTC. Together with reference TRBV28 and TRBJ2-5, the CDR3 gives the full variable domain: DVKVTQSSRYLVKRTGEKVFLECVQDMDHENMFWYRQDPGLGLRLIYFSYDVKMKEKGDIPEGYSVSREKKERFSLILESASTNQTSMYLCASIDVIGTQYFGPGTRLLVL.

This chain's CDR3 is CASSQGQGHPYEQYF. The CDR3 nucleotides are TGTGCCAGCAGCCAAGGGCAGGGGCACCCCTACGAGCAGTACTTC. The gene calls are TRBV4-2 and TRBJ2-7; tentative D call: TRBD1 (6 bases). CDR1 LGHNA and CDR2 YNFKEQ come from the germline V gene. V shed 1 base and J shed 2 bases, with 12 bases lying between them. This CDR3 has 15 residues.

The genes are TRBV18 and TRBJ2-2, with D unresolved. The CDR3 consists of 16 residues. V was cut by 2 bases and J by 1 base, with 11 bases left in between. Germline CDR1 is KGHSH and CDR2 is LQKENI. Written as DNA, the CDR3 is TGTGCCAGCTCACCATCAGCTCCAGGGAACACCGGGGAGCTGTTTTTT. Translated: CASSPSAPGNTGELFF.

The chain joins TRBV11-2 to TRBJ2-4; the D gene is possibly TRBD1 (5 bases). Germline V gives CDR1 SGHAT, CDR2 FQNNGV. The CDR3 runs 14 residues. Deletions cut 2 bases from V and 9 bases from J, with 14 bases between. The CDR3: CASSLNRLTGIQYF. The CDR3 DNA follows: TGTGCCAGCAGCTTAAACAGGTTAACTGGCATTCAGTACTTC.

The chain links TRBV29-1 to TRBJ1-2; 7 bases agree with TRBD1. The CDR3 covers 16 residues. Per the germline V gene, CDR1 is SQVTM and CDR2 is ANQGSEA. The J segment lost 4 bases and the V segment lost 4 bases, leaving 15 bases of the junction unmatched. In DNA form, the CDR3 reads TGCAGCGTTGCCCCCCTTTTTGACAGGGTCGGCTATGGCTACACCTTC. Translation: CSVAPLFDRVGYGYTF.

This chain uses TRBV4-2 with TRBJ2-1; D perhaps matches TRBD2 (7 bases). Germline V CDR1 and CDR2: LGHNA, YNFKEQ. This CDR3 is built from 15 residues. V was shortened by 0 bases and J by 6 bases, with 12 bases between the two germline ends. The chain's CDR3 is CASSQEGGRGNEQFF. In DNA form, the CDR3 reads TGTGCCAGCAGCCAAGAAGGGGGGAGGGGCAATGAGCAGTTCTTC.

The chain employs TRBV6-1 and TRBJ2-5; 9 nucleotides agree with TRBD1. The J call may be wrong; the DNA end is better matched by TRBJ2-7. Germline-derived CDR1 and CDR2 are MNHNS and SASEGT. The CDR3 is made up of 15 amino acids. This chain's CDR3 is CASSVIPGQGYEQYF. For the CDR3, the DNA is TGTGCCAGCAGTGTTATACCGGGACAGGGCTACGAGCAGTACTTC.

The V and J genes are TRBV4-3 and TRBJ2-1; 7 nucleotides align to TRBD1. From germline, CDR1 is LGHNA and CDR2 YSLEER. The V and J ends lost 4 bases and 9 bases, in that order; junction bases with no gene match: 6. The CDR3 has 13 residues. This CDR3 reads CASSRTGVTEQFF. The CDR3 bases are TGCGCCAGCAGCCGCACAGGGGTTACTGAGCAGTTCTTC.

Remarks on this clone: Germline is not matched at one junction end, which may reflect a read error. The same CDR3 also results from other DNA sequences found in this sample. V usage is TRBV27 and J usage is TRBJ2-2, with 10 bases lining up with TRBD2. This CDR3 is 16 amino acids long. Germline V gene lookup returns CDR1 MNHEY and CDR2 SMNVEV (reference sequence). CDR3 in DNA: TGTGCCAGCAGTCACCTAGCGGGGGACACCACCGGGGAACTGTTTTTT. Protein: CASSHLAGDTTGELFF.

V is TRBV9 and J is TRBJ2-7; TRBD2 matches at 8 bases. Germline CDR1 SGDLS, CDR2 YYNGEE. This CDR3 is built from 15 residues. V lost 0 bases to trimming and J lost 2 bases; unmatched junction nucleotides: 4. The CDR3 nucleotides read TGTGCCAGCAGCGTAGATGGCGGGGGGACCTACGAGCAGTACTTC. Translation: CASSVDGGGTYEQYF.

This chain's CDR3 is CASSIVPTGPSVGQPQHF. In nucleotides, the CDR3 is TGTGCCAGTAGTATAGTCCCGACAGGGCCCTCAGTGGGTCAGCCCCAGCATTTT. The chain recombines TRBV19 with TRBJ1-5, with 7 bases aligning to TRBD1. Germline CDR1 is LNHDA and CDR2 is SQIVND (reference sequence). The CDR3 is made up of 18 amino acids. V gave up 1 base and J gave up 6 bases; unmatched junction bases: 15.

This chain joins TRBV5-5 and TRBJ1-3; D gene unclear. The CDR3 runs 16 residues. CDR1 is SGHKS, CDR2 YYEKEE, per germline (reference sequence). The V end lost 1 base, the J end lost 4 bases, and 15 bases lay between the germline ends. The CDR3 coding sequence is TGTGCCAGCAGCTTGTCGCCGGGTGCGGCAGGAAACACCATATATTTT. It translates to CASSLSPGAAGNTIYF.

Written as DNA, the CDR3 is TGTGCCAGCAGCCAGGTAGCGGGGGGGGGCACAGATACGCAGTATTTT. Amino acids: CASSQVAGGGTDTQYF. The V call is TRBV4-2, the J call TRBJ2-3, with 11 bases aligning to TRBD2. In germline, CDR1 is LGHNA, CDR2 YNFKEQ. V lost 3 bases and J lost 1; bases outside the gene matches: 3. The CDR3 loop spans 16 amino acids.

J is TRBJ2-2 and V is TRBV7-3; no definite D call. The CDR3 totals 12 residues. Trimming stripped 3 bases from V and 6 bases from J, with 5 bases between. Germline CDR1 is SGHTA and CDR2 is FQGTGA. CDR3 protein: CASSFSAGELFF. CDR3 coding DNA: TGTGCCAGCAGCTTTTCCGCCGGGGAGCTGTTTTTT.

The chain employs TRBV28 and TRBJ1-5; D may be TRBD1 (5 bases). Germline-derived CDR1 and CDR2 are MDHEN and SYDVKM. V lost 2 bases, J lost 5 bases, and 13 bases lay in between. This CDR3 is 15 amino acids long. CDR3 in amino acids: CASSLSQGNHQPQHF. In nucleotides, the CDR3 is TGTGCCAGCAGTTTAAGTCAGGGTAACCATCAGCCCCAGCATTTT. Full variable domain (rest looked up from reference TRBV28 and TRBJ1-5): DVKVTQSSRYLVKRTGEKVFLECVQDMDHENMFWYRQDPGLGLRLIYFSYDVKMKEKGDIPEGYSVSREKKERFSLILESASTNQTSMYLCASSLSQGNHQPQHFGDGTRLSIL.

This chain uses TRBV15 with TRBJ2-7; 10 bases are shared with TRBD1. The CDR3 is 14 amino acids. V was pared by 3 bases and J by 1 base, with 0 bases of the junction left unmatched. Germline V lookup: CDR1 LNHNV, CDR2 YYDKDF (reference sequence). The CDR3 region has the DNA TGTGCCACCAGCAGGGACAGGGGGTCCTACGAGCAGTACTTC. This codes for CATSRDRGSYEQYF.

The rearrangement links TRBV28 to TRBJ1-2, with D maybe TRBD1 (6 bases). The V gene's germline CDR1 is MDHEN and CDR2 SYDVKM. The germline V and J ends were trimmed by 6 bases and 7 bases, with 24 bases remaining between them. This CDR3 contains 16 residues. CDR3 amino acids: CASSYTFTGSIGGYTF. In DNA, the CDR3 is TGTGCCAGCAGCTATACCTTTACAGGGAGTATTGGTGGCTACACCTTC.

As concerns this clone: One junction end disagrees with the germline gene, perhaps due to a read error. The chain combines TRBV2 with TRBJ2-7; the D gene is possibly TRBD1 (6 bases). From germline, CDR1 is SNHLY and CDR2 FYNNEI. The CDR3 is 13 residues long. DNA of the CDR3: TGTGCCAGCAGTGGGGGACATAACTACGAGCAGTGCTTC. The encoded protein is CASSGGHNYEQCF.

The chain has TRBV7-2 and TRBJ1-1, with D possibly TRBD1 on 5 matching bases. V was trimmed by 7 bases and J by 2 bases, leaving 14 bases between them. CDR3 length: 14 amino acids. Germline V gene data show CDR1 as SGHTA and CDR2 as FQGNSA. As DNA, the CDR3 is TGTGCCAGCACCCAAGGGCGGGACAACACTGAAGCTTTCTTT. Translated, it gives CASTQGRDNTEAFF.